The next 23 T cell receptor beta chains were all read from a single sample in a study. TCRdb fed the 5' RACE reads into MiXCR, producing one record per CDR3 protein. The sample lists 13,000 or so distinct CDR3 sequences; 20% to 30% were seen once. Sequencing was performed on naive CD4+ T cells sorted from blood. Subset reported: naive CD4+ T cells, CD4+CD45RA+CD25-. These receptors all come from a female donor with breast cancer.

A few counts support this clonotype. V gene TRBV19 combines with J gene TRBJ2-3; the D is unclear. Trimming removed 3 bases from V and 2 bases from J, with 6 bases in between. Germline CDR1 and CDR2: LNHDA and SQIVND (reference sequence). This CDR3 comprises 13 residues. The CDR3 protein is CASSIQFTDTQYF. The CDR3 DNA reads TGTGCCAGTAGTATCCAGTTCACAGATACGCAGTATTTT.

The chain's CDR3 is CASSTLERGEQYF. In DNA, the CDR3 is TGTGCCAGCAGCACCCTAGAACGGGGCGAGCAGTACTTC. The V call is TRBV2, the J call TRBJ2-7, with D maybe TRBD2 (5 bases). Trimming took 6 bases from V and 6 from J, leaving 15 bases between them. CDR3 length: 13 amino acids. The germline V gene encodes CDR1 SNHLY and CDR2 FYNNEI.

The chain recombines TRBV7-2 with TRBJ2-2; D gene ambiguous. The CDR3 is made up of 15 amino acids. The germline V gene has CDR1 SGHTA and CDR2 FQGNSA. V was cut by 5 bases and J by 1 base, with 11 bases left in between. DNA of the CDR3: TGTGCCAGCAGCGTAAAGAGACAGAACACCGGGGAGCTGTTTTTT. Its protein product is CASSVKRQNTGELFF.

The chain joins TRBV6-5 to TRBJ1-1; 8 positions agree with TRBD1. Trimming took 6 bases from V and 3 from J; bases not matched to a gene: 6. The V gene's germline CDR1 is MNHEY and CDR2 SVGAGI. The CDR3 consists of 14 residues. CDR3 DNA sequence: TGTGCCAGCAGGGTGACAGGGGCCTACACTGAAGCTTTCTTT. Encoded protein: CASRVTGAYTEAFF.

This clonotype was found many times. As DNA, the CDR3 is TGTGCCAGCAGTTTGGAAGAGGGGGCGAATTCACCCCTCCACTTT. It specifies CASSLEEGANSPLHF. The chain couples TRBV6-1 to TRBJ1-6; 7 nucleotides match TRBD1. Germline loops: CDR1 MNHNS, CDR2 SASEGT. CDR3 size: 15 residues. J was trimmed by 7 bases and V by 5 bases; bases with no gene match: 8.

This clonotype occurred a few times. A read error may explain this, as a much larger clone is one base away. The genes are TRBV2 and TRBJ2-7; perhaps TRBD1 as D (6 bases). The CDR3 spans 13 residues. Germline CDR1 and CDR2: SNHLY and FYNNEI. V dropped 7 bases and J dropped 2 bases, with 12 bases sitting between them. DNA of the CDR3: TGTGCCAGCACCCGACAGGTACCCTACGAGCAGTACTTC. Protein product: CASTRQVPYEQYF.

With regard to this clonotype: Likely a read error: the CDR3 ends without its conserved phenylalanine or tryptophan. The chain uses TRBV7-9 and TRBJ2-1; D unresolved. The germline V gene has CDR1 SEHNR and CDR2 FQNEAQ (reference sequence). CDR3 length: 12 amino acids. CDR3 region: CASSLEVDGQFS. In DNA form, the CDR3 reads TGTGCCAGTAGCTTAGAGGTAGATGGGCAGTTCTCC.

At least ten counts were recorded for this clonotype. The chain combines TRBV6-1 with TRBJ2-1, with 8 bases fitting TRBD2. Germline assignment: CDR1 MNHNS and CDR2 SASEGT. The CDR3 contains 14 residues. Trimming took 5 bases from V and 6 from J; bases not matched to a gene: 6. This CDR3 is CASSPGLVFNEQFF. The CDR3 DNA follows: TGTGCCAGCAGTCCGGGACTAGTTTTCAATGAGCAGTTCTTC.

Concerning this clonotype itself: An end of the junction does not agree with germline; a read error may underlie this. The rearrangement links TRBV5-4 to TRBJ2-7; 10 nucleotides line up with TRBD2. The CDR3 is 17 amino acids. The germline CDR1 and CDR2 sequences are SGHNT and YYREEE (reference sequence). CDR3: CASSPTPTSGPAYEQYF. CDR3 nucleotide sequence: TGTGCGAGCAGCCCCACCCCGACTAGCGGGCCGGCCTACGAGCAGTACTTC.

In its sample, this clonotype was seen many times. CDR3 in DNA: TGTGCCAGCAGAACCCCCCTCTGGACAGGAAACACTGAAGCTTTCTTT. Translated, it gives CASRTPLWTGNTEAFF. The V gene is TRBV7-9, the J gene TRBJ1-1, with 7 nucleotides matching TRBD1. Germline loops: CDR1 SEHNR, CDR2 FQNEAQ (reference sequence). Trimming took 6 bases from V and 2 from J; bases not matched to a gene: 12. This CDR3 is built from 16 residues.

This clonotype rates as medium-sized. The rearrangement uses TRBV20-1 and TRBJ1-2, with 7 bases matching TRBD1. The germline CDR1 and CDR2 sequences are DFQATT and SNEGSKA (reference sequence). CDR3 length: 15 amino acids. V shed 5 bases and J 1 base; nucleotides not matched to a gene: 10. The CDR3 region is CSASSTGAINYGYTF. In DNA form, the CDR3 reads TGCAGTGCTTCATCAACAGGGGCAATTAACTATGGCTACACCTTC.

For this clonotype: Germline is not matched at one junction end, which may reflect a read error. The chain joins TRBV24-1 to TRBJ1-5; D unresolved. This CDR3 is built from 12 residues. The germline CDR1 and CDR2 sequences are KGHDR and SFDVKD. For the CDR3, the DNA is TGTACCACCAGTGAAGGGTCCCAGCCCCAGCATTTT. It encodes CTTSEGSQPQHF.

This clonotype has ten or more counts. The CDR3 nucleotides read TGCGCCAGCAGCTTGTCTCCAGGGGCGGATGGCTACACCTTC. It translates to CASSLSPGADGYTF. The rearrangement joins TRBV5-1 to TRBJ1-2; TRBD1 might be the D (6 bases). Germline V gene lookup returns CDR1 SGHRS and CDR2 YFSETQ. This CDR3 has 14 amino acids. Deletions cut 1 base from V and 6 bases from J, with 13 bases between.

This clonotype is medium-sized in the sample. The chain recombines TRBV4-1 with TRBJ1-5; 7 bases map to TRBD1. The V and J ends lost 3 bases and 1 base, in that order; junction bases with no gene match: 6. The germline gives CDR1 MGHRA, CDR2 YSYEKL. This CDR3 has 16 residues. The CDR3 here is CASSQVGQASNQPQHF. CDR3 sequence (DNA): TGCGCCAGCAGCCAGGTAGGACAGGCGAGCAATCAGCCCCAGCATTTT.

The rearrangement links TRBV5-1 to TRBJ2-3; unclear D gene. The V gene lost 1 base and the J gene lost 0 bases, with 9 bases spanning the gap. The CDR3 has 15 amino acids. The V gene's germline CDR1 is SGHRS and CDR2 YFSETQ. The CDR3 DNA reads as TGCGCCAGCAGCTTGTTTGGTACTAGCACAGATACGCAGTATTTT. It translates to CASSLFGTSTDTQYF.

V gene TRBV20-1 combines with J gene TRBJ1-5; D not certain. The CDR3 has 12 amino acids. V was pared by 6 bases and J by 6 bases, with 12 bases between. Germline lookup yields CDR1 DFQATT and CDR2 SNEGSKA (reference sequence). CDR3 residues: CSASTRPQPQHF. The CDR3 DNA reads TGCAGTGCGTCCACCCGACCTCAGCCCCAGCATTTT.

A word on this clonotype: The conserved final phenylalanine or tryptophan is absent from the CDR3, which likely points to a read error. The chain combines TRBV12-3 or TRBV12-4 with TRBJ2-2, with 8 nucleotides matching TRBD1. Trimming cost V 6 bases and J 4 bases; bases outside gene matches: 7. The CDR3 is 15 amino acids. CDR3 residues: CASSKHQGATGELFL. Written as DNA, the CDR3 is TGTGCCAGCAGCAAACACCAGGGGGCCACCGGGGAGCTGTTTCTT.

By share, this clonotype counts as medium-sized. The chain uses TRBV29-1 and TRBJ2-7; D perhaps matches TRBD1 (5 bases). The CDR3 consists of 13 residues. Germline V CDR1 and CDR2: SQVTM, ANQGSEA. The CDR3 DNA reads as TGCAGGGACAACCTGGGATTGGAGTACGAGCAGTACTTC. This gives the protein CRDNLGLEYEQYF.

For this clonotype: This may be a read error: a much more frequent sequence differs by one nucleotide. The chain links TRBV11-1 to TRBJ2-1; the D gene is possibly TRBD1 (5 bases). This CDR3 has 13 amino acids. Germline V gene sequence: CDR1 SGHAT, CDR2 FQDESV (reference sequence). V was trimmed by 5 bases and J by 11 bases, leaving 16 bases between them. The CDR3 coding sequence is TGTGCCAGCAGCCCCAGGGCTAGATTGAAGCAGTTCTTC. This gives the protein CASSPRARLKQFF. The full variable domain, in which reference TRBV11-1 and TRBJ2-1 provide the parts outside the CDR3, is EAEVAQSPRYKITEKSQAVAFWCDPISGHATLYWYRQILGQGPELLVQFQDESVVDDSQLPKDRFSAERLKGVDSTLKIQPAELGDSAMYLCASSPRARLKQFFGPGTRLTVL.

This rearrangement joins TRBV12-3 or TRBV12-4 to TRBJ1-1; D not resolved. CDR3 length: 14 residues. The V and J ends lost 5 bases and 1 base respectively, with 11 bases between them. The CDR3 nucleotides are TGTGCCAGCAGTAAAAGGACGGGGAACACTGAAGCTTTCTTT. Protein: CASSKRTGNTEAFF.

This clonotype is labeled as medium-sized (0.01 to 0.1%). The gene calls are TRBV20-1 and TRBJ1-2; D is ambiguous. Germline V CDR1 and CDR2: DFQATT, SNEGSKA (reference sequence). This CDR3 region has 11 residues. V lost 3 bases, J lost 5 bases, and 7 bases lay in between. CDR3 bases: TGCAGTGCTAGGGACCGATATGGCTACACCTTC. This gives the protein CSARDRYGYTF.

The table lists this clonotype with many counts. The CDR3 spells CAWSVSLVEETQYF. The CDR3 coding sequence is TGTGCCTGGAGTGTATCTCTAGTGGAAGAGACCCAGTACTTC. V and J are TRBV30 and TRBJ2-5; D is uncertain. The V and J ends lost 0 bases and 3 bases respectively, with 11 bases between them. The CDR3 consists of 14 residues. Germline values: CDR1 GTSNPN, CDR2 SVGIG (reference sequence).

Ten or more counts support this clonotype. This chain uses TRBV15 with TRBJ1-1; unclear D gene. This CDR3 spans 15 amino acids. The ends were cut back, 1 base at V and 4 bases at J, with 13 bases in the middle. Germline V gene lookup returns CDR1 LNHNV and CDR2 YYDKDF (reference sequence). CDR3 bases: TGTGCCACCAGCAGAGTTCGGGCTCCGAGCACTGAAGCTTTCTTT. The encoded protein is CATSRVRAPSTEAFF. The full variable domain, rest sourced from reference TRBV15 and TRBJ1-1, is DAMVIQNPRYQVTQFGKPVTLSCSQTLNHNVMYWYQQKSSQAPKLLFHYYDKDFNNEADTPDNFQSRRPNTSFCFLDIRSPGLGDTAMYLCATSRVRAPSTEAFFGQGTRLTVV.